There are many counts of the clone carrying this TCR beta chain. TCRdb fed the RT-PCR reads into MiXCR, producing one record per CDR3 protein. The sample lists around 700,000 distinct CDR3 sequences, 12% to 15% occurring once. CDR1 and CDR2 (germline): MNHEY, SVGEGT. The CDR3 has 11 residues. The ends were cut back, 6 bases at V and 8 bases at J, with 8 bases in the middle. Input material: memory CD4+ T cells from blood. This TCR derives from a female donor in good health, serving as a healthy control. The chain has TRBV6-2 or TRBV6-3 and TRBJ2-4; no firm D call. The CDR3 here is CASSQTDIQYF. Written as DNA, the CDR3 is TGTGCCAGCAGCCAAACGGACATTCAGTACTTC.